This T cell receptor beta chain stems from a study of cytotoxic CD8 clonotypes in ibrutinib-treated CLL (dated by TCRdb to the early 2020s). For context, the study as a whole: The cohort included roughly 15 treatment-naive and 11 relapsed/refractory patients; some 18 were IGHV unmutated. Responses were partial in around 24 patients and complete in 2; after median around 72 months follow-up, some 14 stayed in remission and 12 progressed. The response samples were drawn at a median of around eleven months into treatment, with a range of about 6 to 36 months. On average, each sample yielded 255,043 productive templates and around 100,000 productive rearrangements. Of the roughly 81 people in the trial, 25 to 30 had longitudinal samples available. Cryopreserved peripheral blood mononuclear cells were collected before treatment, at response, and at either disease progression or sustained remission. All remission and progressive disease samples were collected while patients were still receiving ibrutinib.

The germline V gene sets CDR1 to SGHRS and CDR2 to YFSETQ. From the cysteine up to the phenylalanine, the CDR3 has a length of 17 residues. CDR3 DNA only is kept here, 51 bases in frame from base 1. Trimming takes 1 base off V and 4 bases off J; junction bases not matched to a gene: 11. The time point label, read with the paper, signifies: 12 months on ibrutinib. For TCR beta library preparation, about 2.2 micrograms of genomic DNA was extracted from cryopreserved PBMCs. Longitudinal blood samples from CLL patients on ibrutinib monotherapy were analyzed using high-throughput TCR beta sequencing. The patients took part in an open-label, single-center phase 2 trial of ibrutinib monotherapy. Each clonotype received, on average, around 10x coverage in deep resolution sequencing performed on a MiSeq, where the target depth lay between 1 in 1 million and 1 in 200,000 T cells. TCR beta libraries were generated with the immunoSEQ hsTCRB Kit. The study's processing was this. The data were analyzed with ImmunoSEQ Analyzer and ImmunoSEQ Data Assistant, and V, D and J gene assignments followed IMGT definitions. Clonality, with values ranging from 0 to 1, was calculated as one minus the normalized Shannon entropy of productive rearrangement frequencies. Only overrepresented clonotypes making up at least 0.05% of each patient's repertoire were included in the public clonotype analysis. Approximately 12 repertoires from age-matched healthy donors, obtained from immuneACCESS, served as clonality controls. Sourced from immuneACCESS, this table was stored by TCRdb with only in-frame sequences that have V and J called. A share of the clones is absent; for the studies checked, an unresolved V gene accounts for under half, and the remainder has no known explanation. The DNA gave D and trimming, while V, J and clone size come from that table. In all, the sample holds some 70,000 clones, and around 68% of those were seen once. 4.5% to 6% of the sample lies in the top ten.

Concerning this clone: No antigen is known for it. No base-level quality is on record; no much larger clone is a single base apart.

Study-wide conclusions, independent of this receptor: Baseline clonality exceeded that of age-matched healthy donors and correlated strongly with circulating CD8+ T-cell counts. Public clonotypes were rare and either shrank or stayed stable during treatment, and the rise in clonality at ibrutinib response reflected expansion of private clonotypes. Lymph node repertoires were not examined, and the timing of sampling was not matched between patients in sustained remission and those whose disease progressed. At ibrutinib response clonality went up, during sustained remission it held steady, and at progression it dropped back toward baseline.

The input for sequencing was PBMCs, taken after 12 months of ibrutinib treatment. This receptor chain uses TRBV5-1 and TRBJ1-3, with 7 bases matching TRBD1. The clonotype was recovered from a human donor with chronic lymphocytic leukemia. The CDR3 sequence is CASSLTTGARAGNTIYF. The bases are TGCGCCAGCAGCTTGACAACAGGGGCCAGGGCGGGAAACACCATATATTTT.